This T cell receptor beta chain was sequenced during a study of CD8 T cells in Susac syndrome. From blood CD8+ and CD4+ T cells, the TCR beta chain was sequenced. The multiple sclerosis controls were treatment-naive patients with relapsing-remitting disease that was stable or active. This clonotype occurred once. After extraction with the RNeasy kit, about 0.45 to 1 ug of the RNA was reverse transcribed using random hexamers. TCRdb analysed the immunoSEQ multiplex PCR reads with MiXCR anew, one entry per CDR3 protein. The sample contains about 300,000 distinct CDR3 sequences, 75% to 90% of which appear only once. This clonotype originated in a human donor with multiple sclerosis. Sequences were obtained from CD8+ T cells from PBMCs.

The CDR3 loop is CASRPTGRSYEQYF. DNA for the CDR3: TGTGCCAGCAGGCCAACCGGTAGGTCCTACGAGCAGTACTTC. This chain joins TRBV7-2 and TRBJ2-7; the D is unclear. This CDR3 has 14 amino acids. Between the trimmed V and J ends, which lost 6 bases and 1 base, there was a span of 13 bases. CDR1 SGHTA and CDR2 FQGNSA come from the germline V gene.